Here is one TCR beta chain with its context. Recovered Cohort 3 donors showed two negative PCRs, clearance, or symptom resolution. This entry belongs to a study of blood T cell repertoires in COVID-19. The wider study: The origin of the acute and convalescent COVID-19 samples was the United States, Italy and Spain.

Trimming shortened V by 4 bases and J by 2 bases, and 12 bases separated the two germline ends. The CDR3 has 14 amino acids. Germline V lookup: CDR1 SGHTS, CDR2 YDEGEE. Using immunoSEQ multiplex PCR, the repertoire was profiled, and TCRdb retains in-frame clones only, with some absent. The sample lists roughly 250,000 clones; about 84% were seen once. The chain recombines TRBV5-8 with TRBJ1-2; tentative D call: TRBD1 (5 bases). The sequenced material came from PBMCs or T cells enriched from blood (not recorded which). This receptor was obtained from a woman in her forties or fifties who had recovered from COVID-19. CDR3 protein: CASSLRGINYGYTF. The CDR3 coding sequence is TGTGCCAGCAGCCTAAGGGGAATAAACTATGGCTACACCTTC.